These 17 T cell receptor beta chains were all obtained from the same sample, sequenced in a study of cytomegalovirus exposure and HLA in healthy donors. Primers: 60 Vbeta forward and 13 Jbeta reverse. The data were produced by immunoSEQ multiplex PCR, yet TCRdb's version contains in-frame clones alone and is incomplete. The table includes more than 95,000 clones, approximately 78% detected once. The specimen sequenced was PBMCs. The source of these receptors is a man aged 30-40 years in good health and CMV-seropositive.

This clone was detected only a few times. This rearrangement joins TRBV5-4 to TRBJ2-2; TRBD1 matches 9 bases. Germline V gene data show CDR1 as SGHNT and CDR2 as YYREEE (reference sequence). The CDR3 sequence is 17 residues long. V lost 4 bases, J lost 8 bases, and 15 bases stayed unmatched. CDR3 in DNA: TGTGCCAGCAGCGCGAGGGGCCGGGACAGGGAAGGTGGGGAGCTGTTTTTT. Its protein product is CASSARGRDREGGELFF.

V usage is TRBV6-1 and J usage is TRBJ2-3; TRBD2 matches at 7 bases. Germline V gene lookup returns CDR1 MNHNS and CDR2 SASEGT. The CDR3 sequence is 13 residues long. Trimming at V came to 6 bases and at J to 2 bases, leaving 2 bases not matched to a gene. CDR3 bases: TGTGCCAGCAGGCGGGGGAACACAGATACGCAGTATTTT. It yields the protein CASRRGNTDTQYF.

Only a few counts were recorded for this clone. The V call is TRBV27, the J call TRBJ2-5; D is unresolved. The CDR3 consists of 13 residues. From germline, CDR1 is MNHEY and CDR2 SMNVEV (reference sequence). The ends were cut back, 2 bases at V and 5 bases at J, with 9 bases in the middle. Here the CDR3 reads CASSLGPRETQYF. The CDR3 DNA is TGTGCCAGCAGTTTAGGGCCCAGGGAGACCCAGTACTTC.

The CDR3 reads CASTARTWSETQYF. The CDR3 region has the DNA TGTGCCAGCACCGCCAGGACTTGGTCGGAGACCCAGTACTTC. The J gene is TRBJ2-5, the V gene TRBV6-5; D may be TRBD2 (5 bases). CDR1 and CDR2 from the germline V gene are MNHEY and SVGAGI. The CDR3 extends over 14 amino acids. V was cut by 7 bases and J by 5 bases, with 17 bases left in between.

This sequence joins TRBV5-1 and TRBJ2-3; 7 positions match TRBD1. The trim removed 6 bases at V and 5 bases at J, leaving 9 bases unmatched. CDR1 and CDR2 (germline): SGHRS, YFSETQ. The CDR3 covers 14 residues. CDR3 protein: CASKGQTAGDTQYF. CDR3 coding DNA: TGCGCCAGCAAGGGACAGACCGCCGGAGATACGCAGTATTTT.

CDR3 sequence reads: CASSLGDKDTQYF. In DNA form, the CDR3 reads TGCGCCAGCAGCTTGGGGGACAAAGATACGCAGTATTTT. This chain links TRBV5-1 with TRBJ2-3, with a tentative D call TRBD1 (6 bases). With 0 bases removed from V and 5 bases from J, the gap between germline ends came to 7 bases. Germline V lookup: CDR1 SGHRS, CDR2 YFSETQ. This CDR3 comprises 13 residues.

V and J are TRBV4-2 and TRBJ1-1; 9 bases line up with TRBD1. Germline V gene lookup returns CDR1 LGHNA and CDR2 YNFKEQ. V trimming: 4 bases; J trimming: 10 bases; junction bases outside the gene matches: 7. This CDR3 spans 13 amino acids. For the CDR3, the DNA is TGTGCCAGCAGCCCAGAGGGACAGGGAGGAGCTTTCTTT. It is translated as CASSPEGQGGAFF.

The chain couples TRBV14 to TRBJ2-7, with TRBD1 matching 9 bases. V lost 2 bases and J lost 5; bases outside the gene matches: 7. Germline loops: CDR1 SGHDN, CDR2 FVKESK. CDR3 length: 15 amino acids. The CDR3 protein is CASSQRLGTGNEQYF. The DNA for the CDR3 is TGTGCCAGCAGCCAACGCCTCGGGACAGGGAACGAGCAGTACTTC.

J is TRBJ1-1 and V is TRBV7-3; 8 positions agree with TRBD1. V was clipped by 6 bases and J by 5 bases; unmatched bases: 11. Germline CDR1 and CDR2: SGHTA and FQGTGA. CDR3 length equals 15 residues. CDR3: CASSSSGGGSTEAFF. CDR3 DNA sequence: TGTGCCAGCAGTAGTTCAGGGGGCGGTAGTACTGAAGCTTTCTTT.

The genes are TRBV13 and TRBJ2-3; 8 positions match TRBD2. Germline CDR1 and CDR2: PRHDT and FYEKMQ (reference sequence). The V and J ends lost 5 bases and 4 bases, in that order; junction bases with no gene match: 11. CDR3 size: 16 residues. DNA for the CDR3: TGTGCCAGCAGCCCCCGGGGGGGGCGGGAGGCAGATACGCAGTATTTT. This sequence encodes CASSPRGGREADTQYF.

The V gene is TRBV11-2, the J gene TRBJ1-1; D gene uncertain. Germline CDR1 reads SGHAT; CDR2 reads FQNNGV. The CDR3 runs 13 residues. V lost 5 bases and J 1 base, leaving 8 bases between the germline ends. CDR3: CASSITENTEAFF. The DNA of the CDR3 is TGTGCCAGCAGCATTACAGAGAACACTGAAGCTTTCTTT.

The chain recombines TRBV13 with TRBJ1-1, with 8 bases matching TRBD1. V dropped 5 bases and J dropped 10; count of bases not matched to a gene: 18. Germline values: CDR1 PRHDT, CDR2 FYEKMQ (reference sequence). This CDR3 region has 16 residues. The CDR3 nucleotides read TGTGCCAGCAGCCCCCGGATTACAGGGGGATTAGTAGTAGCTTTCTTT. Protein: CASSPRITGGLVVAFF.

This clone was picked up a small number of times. The CDR3 region has the DNA TGTGCCAGCAGGGGACAGGGGGCTGGCTACACCTTC. This gives the protein CASRGQGAGYTF. The chain has TRBV2 and TRBJ1-2; TRBD1 matches 12 bases. The trim removed 6 bases at V and 7 bases at J, leaving 0 bases unmatched. Germline V CDR1 and CDR2: SNHLY, FYNNEI. The CDR3 has 12 residues.

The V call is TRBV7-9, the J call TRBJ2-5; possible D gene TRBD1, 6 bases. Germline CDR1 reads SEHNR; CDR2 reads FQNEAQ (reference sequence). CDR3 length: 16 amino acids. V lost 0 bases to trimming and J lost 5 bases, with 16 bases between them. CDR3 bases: TGTGCCAGCAGCTTAGCGATGGGTCAGGGGCTGGAGACCCAGTACTTC. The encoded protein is CASSLAMGQGLETQYF.

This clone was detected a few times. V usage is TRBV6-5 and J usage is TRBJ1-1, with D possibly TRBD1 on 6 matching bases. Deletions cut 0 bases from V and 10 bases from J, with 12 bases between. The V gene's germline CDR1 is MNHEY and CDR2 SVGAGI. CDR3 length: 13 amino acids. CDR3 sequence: CASSYSISGVAFF. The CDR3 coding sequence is TGTGCCAGCAGTTACTCGATTTCAGGGGTAGCTTTCTTT.

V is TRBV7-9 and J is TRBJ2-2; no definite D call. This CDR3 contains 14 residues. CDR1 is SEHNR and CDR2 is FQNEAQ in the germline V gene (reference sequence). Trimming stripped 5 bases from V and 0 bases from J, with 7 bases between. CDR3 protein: CASSRVANTGELFF. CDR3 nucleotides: TGTGCCAGCAGCCGTGTAGCGAACACCGGGGAGCTGTTTTTT.

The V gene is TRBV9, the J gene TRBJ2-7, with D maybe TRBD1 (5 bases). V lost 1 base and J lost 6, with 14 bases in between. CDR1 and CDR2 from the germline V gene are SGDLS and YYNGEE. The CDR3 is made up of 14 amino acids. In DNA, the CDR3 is TGTGCCAGCAGCGTAACAACAGGCTCTAGCGAGCAGTACTTC. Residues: CASSVTTGSSEQYF.